This T cell receptor beta chain emerged from a study of shared clonotypes between healthy human individuals. Overall study: CD8 memory received one plate per donor, CD8 naive two, CD4 memory three and CD4 naive three.

This clone is a singleton in its sample. The antigen remains unidentified. Here immunoSEQ multiplex PCR was the method, and the copy in TCRdb shows in-frame clones only, minus some. The sample yields roughly 1,100,000 clones, under 80% seen once. Study results and limitations: The four-donor shared clonotypes exceeded non-shared clonotypes in generation probability, with non-shared ones scoring lower. As a rule, naive subsets had a larger estimated richness than memory subsets.

Germline V gene data show CDR1 as SGHRS and CDR2 as YFSETQ. V lost 7 bases, J lost 1 base, and 8 bases stayed unmatched. The CDR3 is made up of 15 amino acids. V is TRBV5-1 and J is TRBJ2-3, with TRBD2 matching over 8 bases. The sequence was collected from a man aged 18 to 29 in good health. The specimen was memory CD4+ T cells sorted from blood. The subset: CD45RA-negative fraction. The CDR3 sequence is CASCPGTRCTDTQYF. As DNA, the CDR3 is TGCGCCAGCTGTCCCGGGACTAGATGCACAGATACGCAGTATTTT.